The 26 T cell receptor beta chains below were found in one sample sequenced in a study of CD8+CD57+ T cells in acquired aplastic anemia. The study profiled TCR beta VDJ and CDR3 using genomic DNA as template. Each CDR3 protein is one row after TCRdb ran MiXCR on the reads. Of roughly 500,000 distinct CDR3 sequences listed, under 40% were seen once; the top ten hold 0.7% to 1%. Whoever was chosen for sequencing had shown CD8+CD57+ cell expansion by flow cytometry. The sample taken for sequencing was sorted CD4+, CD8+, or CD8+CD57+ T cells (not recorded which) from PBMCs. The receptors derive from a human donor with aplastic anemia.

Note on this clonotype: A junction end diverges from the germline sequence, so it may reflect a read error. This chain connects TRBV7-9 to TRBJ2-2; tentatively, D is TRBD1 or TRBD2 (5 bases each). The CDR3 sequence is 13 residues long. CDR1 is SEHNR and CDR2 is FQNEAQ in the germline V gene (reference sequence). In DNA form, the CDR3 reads TGCGCCAGCAGTACCGGGACCACCGGGGAGCTGTTTTTT. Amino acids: CASSTGTTGELFF.

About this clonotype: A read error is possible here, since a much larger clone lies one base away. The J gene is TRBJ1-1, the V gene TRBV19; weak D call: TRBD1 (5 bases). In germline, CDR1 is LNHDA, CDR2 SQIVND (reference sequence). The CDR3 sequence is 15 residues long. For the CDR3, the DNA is TGTGCCAGTAGTAACCTCGGACACGCGAACACTGAAGCTTGCTTT. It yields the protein CASSNLGHANTEACF.

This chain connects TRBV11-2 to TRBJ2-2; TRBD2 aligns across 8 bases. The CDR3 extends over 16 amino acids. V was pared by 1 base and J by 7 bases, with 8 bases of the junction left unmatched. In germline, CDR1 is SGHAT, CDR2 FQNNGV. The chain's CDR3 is CASSLVAGGAIGELFF. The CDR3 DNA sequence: TGTGCCAGCAGCTTAGTGGCCGGGGGGGCCATCGGGGAGCTGTTTTTT.

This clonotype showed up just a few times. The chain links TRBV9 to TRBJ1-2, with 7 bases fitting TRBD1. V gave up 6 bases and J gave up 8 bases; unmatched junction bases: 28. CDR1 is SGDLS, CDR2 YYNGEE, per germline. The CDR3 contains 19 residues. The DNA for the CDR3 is TGTGCCAGCAAACATCCCGCGGGACAGCCTACCGAGGGGGTAGAGGGCTACACCTTC. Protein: CASKHPAGQPTEGVEGYTF.

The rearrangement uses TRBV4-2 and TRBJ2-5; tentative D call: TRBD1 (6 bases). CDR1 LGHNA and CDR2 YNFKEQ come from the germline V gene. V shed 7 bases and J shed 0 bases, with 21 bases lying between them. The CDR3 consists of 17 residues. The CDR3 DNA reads TGTGCCAGCACCATGAAAAGGGGGATTGGGTACCAAGAGACCCAGTACTTC. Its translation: CASTMKRGIGYQETQYF.

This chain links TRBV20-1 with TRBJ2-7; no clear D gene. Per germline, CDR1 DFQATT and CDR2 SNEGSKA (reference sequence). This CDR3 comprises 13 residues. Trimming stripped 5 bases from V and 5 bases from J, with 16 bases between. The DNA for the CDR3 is TGCAGTGCTCCTCCAGAAGTAGGCGACGAGCAGTACTTC. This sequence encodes CSAPPEVGDEQYF.

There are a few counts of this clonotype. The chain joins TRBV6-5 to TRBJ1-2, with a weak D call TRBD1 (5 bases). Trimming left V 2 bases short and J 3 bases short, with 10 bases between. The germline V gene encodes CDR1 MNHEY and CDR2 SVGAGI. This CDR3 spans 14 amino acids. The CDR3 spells CASSYNRGHYGYTF. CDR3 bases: TGTGCCAGCAGTTACAATCGGGGCCACTATGGCTACACCTTC.

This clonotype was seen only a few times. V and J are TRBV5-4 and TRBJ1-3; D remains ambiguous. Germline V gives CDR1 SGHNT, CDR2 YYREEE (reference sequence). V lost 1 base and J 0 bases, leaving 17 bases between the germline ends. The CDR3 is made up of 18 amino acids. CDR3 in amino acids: CASSLFPPGQISGNTIYF. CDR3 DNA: TGTGCCAGCAGCTTGTTTCCGCCCGGGCAGATCTCTGGAAACACCATATATTTT.

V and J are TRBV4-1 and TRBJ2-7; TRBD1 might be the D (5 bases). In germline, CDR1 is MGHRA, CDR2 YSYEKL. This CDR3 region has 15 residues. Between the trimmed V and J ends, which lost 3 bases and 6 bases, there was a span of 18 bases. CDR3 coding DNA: TGCGCCAGCAGCCACCTGGGGCAGCCTCCTCCCGAGCAGTACTTC. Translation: CASSHLGQPPPEQYF.

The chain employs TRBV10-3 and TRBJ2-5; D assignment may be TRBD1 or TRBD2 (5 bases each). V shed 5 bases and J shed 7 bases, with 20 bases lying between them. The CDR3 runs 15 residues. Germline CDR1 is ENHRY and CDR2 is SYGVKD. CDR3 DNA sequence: TGTGCCATCAGTAGGACCGGGACCACTGCCCCGACCCAGTACTTC. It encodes CAISRTGTTAPTQYF.

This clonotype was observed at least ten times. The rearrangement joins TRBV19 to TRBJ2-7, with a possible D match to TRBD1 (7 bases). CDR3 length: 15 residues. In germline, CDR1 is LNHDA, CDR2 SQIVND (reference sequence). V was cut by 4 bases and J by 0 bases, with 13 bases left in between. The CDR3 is CASSTTGRSSYEQYF. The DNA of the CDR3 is TGTGCCAGTAGTACGACAGGGAGGAGCTCCTACGAGCAGTACTTC.

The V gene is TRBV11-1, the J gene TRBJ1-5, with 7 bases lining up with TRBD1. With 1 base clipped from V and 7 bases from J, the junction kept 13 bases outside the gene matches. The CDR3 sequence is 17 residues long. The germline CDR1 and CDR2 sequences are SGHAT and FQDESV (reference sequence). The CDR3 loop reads CASSLDMTGSSRQPQHF. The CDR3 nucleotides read TGTGCCAGCAGCTTAGACATGACAGGGTCGTCGCGGCAGCCCCAGCATTTT.

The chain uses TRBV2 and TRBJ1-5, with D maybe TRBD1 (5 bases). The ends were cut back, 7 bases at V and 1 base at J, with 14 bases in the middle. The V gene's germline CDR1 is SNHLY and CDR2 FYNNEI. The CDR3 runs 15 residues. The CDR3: CASTRQSRSNQPQHF. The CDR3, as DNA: TGTGCCAGCACCCGACAGTCAAGAAGCAATCAGCCCCAGCATTTT.

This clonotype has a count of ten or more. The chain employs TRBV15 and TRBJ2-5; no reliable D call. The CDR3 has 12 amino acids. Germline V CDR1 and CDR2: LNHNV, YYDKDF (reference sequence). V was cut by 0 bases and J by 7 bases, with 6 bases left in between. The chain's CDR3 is CATSRDEATQYF. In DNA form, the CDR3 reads TGTGCCACCAGCAGAGATGAAGCGACCCAGTACTTC.

The CDR3, as DNA: TGTGCCAGCAGTCAAATTCGGGGGGGTGTGGAGGGCTACACCTTC. Protein sequence: CASSQIRGGVEGYTF. The V gene is TRBV25-1, the J gene TRBJ1-2, with TRBD1 as a possible D gene (5 bases). This CDR3 region has 15 residues. V dropped 5 bases and J dropped 8 bases, with 21 bases sitting between them. CDR1 and CDR2 from the germline V gene are MGHDK and SYGVNS.

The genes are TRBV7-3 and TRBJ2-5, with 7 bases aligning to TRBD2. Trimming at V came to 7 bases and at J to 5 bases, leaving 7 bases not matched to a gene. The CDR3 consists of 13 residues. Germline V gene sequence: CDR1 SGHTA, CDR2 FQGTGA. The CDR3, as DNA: TGTGCCAGCACCTCCCTGCGGGGGGAGACCCAGTACTTC. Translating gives CASTSLRGETQYF.

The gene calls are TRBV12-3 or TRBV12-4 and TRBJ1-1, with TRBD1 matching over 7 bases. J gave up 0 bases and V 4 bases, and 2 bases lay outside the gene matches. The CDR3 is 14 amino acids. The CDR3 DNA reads TGTGCCAGCAGTTCGGGACAGATGAACACTGAAGCTTTCTTT. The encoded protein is CASSSGQMNTEAFF.

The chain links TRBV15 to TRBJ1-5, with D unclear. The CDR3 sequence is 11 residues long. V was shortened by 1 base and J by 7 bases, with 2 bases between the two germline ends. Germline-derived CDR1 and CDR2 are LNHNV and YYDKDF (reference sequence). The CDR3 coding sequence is TGTGCCACCAGCAGAGGGCAGCCCCAGCATTTT. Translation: CATSRGQPQHF.

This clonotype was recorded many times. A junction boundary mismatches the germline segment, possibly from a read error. The DNA of the CDR3 is TGTGCTAGCAGCTTAGGTCCTGACTATCAAGAGACCCAGTACTTC. Amino acids: CASSLGPDYQETQYF. This chain uses TRBV7-7 with TRBJ2-5, with TRBD2 as a possible D gene (5 bases). This CDR3 comprises 15 residues. Germline V gene data show CDR1 as SSHAT and CDR2 as FNYEAQ (reference sequence).

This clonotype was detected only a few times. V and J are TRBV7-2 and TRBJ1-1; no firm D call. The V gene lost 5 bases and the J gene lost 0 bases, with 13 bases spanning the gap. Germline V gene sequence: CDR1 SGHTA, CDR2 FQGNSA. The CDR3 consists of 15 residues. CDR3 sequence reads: CASSPNRGMNTEAFF. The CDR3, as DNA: TGTGCCAGCAGCCCCAACCGAGGGATGAACACTGAAGCTTTCTTT.

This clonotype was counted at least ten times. The CDR3 reads CASGEEGSGEKLFF. The DNA for the CDR3 is TGTGCCAGCGGGGAGGAGGGATCAGGTGAAAAACTGTTTTTT. This chain connects TRBV2 to TRBJ1-4; D call uncertain. Germline V CDR1 and CDR2: SNHLY, FYNNEI. Trimming cost V 8 bases and J 7 bases, with 17 bases left between them. There are 14 residues in the CDR3. Using reference TRBV2 and TRBJ1-4 for the parts outside the CDR3, the full variable domain is EPEVTQTPSHQVTQMGQEVILRCVPISNHLYFYWYRQILGQKVEFLVSFYNNEISEKSEIFDDQFSVERPDGSNFTLKIRSTKLEDSAMYFCASGEEGSGEKLFFGSGTQLSVL.

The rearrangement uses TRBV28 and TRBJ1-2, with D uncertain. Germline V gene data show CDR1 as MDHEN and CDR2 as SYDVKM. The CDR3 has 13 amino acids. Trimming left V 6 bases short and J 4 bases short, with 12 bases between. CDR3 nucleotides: TGTGCCAGCAGCCGAGGACTCGTCTATGGCTACACCTTC. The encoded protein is CASSRGLVYGYTF.

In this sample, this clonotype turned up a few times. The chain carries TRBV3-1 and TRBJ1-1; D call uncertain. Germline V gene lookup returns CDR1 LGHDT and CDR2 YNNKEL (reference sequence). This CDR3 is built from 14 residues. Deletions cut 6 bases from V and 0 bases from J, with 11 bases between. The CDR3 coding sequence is TGTGCCAGCAGTCCCGGATTGCTGAACACTGAAGCTTTCTTT. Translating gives CASSPGLLNTEAFF.

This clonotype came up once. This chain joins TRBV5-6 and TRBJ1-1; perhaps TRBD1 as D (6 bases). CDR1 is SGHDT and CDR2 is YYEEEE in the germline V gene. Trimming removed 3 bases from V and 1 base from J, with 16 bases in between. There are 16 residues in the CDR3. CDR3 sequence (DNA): TGTGCCAGCAGCTGGAACTCAGGGGCCCGGAACACTGAAGCTTTCTTT. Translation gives CASSWNSGARNTEAFF.

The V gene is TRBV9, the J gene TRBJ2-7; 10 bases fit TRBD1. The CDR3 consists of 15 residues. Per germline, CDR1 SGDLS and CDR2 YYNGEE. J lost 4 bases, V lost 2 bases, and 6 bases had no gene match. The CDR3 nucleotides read TGTGCCAGCAGCGTGTCGGGACAGGGGCATTACGAGCAGTACTTC. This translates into CASSVSGQGHYEQYF.

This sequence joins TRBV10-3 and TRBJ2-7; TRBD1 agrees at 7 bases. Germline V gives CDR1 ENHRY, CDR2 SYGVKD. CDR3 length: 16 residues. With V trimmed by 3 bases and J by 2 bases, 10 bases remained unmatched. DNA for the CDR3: TGTGCCATCAGTGATCCGACAGGGAGCAGACCCTACGAGCAGTACTTC. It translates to CAISDPTGSRPYEQYF.